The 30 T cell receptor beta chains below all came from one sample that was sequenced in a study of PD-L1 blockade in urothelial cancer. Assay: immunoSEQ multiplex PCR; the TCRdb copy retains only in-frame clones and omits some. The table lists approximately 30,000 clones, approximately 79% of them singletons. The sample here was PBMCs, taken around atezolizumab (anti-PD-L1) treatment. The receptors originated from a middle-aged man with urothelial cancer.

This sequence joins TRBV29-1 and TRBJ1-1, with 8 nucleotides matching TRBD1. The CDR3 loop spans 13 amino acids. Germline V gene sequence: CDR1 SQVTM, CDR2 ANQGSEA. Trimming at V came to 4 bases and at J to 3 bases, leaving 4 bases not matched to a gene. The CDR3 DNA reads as TGCAGCGTTGGACAGGGGCAACACACTGAAGCTTTCTTT. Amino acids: CSVGQGQHTEAFF. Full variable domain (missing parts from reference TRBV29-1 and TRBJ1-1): SAVISQKPSRDICQRGTSLTIQCQVDSQVTMMFWYRQQPGQSLTLIATANQGSEATYESGFVIDKFPISRPNLTFSTLTVSNMSPEDSSIYLCSVGQGQHTEAFFGQGTRLTVV.

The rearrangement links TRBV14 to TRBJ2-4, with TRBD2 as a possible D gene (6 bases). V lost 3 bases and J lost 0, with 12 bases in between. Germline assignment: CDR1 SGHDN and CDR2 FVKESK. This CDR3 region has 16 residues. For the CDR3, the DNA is TGTGCCAGCAGCCACGCGGGGATTTCAGCCAAAAACATTCAGTACTTC. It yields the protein CASSHAGISAKNIQYF.

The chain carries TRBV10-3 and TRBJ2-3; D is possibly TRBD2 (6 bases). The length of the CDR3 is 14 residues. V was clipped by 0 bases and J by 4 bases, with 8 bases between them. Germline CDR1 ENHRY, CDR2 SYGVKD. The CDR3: CAISESGGADTQYF. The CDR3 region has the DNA TGTGCCATCAGTGAGTCAGGCGGGGCAGATACGCAGTATTTT.

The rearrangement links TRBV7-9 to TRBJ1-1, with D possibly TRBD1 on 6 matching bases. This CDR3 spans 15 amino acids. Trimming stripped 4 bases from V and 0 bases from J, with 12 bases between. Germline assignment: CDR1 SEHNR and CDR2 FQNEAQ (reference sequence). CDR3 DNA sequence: TGTGCCAGCAGCTCGGGGGGGGGCATGAACACTGAAGCTTTCTTT. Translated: CASSSGGGMNTEAFF.

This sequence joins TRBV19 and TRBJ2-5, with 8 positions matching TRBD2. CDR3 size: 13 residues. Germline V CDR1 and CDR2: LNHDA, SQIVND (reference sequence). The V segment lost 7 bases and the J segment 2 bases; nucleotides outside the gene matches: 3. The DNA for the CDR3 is TGTGCCAGTACCCGGGGGGGGCAAGAGACCCAGTACTTC. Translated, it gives CASTRGGQETQYF.

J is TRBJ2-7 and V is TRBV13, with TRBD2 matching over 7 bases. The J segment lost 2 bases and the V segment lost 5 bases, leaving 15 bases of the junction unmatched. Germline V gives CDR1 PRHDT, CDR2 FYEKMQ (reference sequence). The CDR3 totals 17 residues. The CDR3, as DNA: TGTGCCAGCAGCCCCTATATGGCGGGAGAAAGCACCTACGAGCAGTACTTC. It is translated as CASSPYMAGESTYEQYF.

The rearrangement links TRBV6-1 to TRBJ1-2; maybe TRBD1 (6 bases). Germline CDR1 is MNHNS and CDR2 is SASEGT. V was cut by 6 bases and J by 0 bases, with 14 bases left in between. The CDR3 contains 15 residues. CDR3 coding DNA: TGTGCCAGCAGGGTTAATACAGGGCCTAACTATGGCTACACCTTC. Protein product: CASRVNTGPNYGYTF.

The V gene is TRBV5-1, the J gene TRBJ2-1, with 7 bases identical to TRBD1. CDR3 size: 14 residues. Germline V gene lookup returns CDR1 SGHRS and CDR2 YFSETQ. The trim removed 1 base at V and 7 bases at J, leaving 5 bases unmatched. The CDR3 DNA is TGCGCCAGCAGCTTGAGACAGGGTTCGAATGAGCAGTTCTTC. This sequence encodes CASSLRQGSNEQFF.

The CDR3 region has the DNA TGTGCCAGCAGTGAACAGGACGGGGTAGAGACCCAGTACTTC. This sequence encodes CASSEQDGVETQYF. The V call is TRBV2, the J call TRBJ2-5; a weak D match, TRBD2 (5 bases). V lost 2 bases and J 4 bases, leaving 11 bases between the germline ends. Per the germline V gene, CDR1 is SNHLY and CDR2 is FYNNEI. The CDR3 contains 14 residues.

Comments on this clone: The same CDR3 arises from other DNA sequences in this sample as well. The chain's CDR3 is CASSSRTSGRTYNEQFF. The CDR3 DNA sequence: TGTGCCAGTAGTTCCCGGACTAGCGGGAGGACCTACAATGAGCAGTTCTTC. The rearrangement uses TRBV19 and TRBJ2-1, with 14 bases matching TRBD2. CDR3 length: 17 amino acids. Germline V gene sequence: CDR1 LNHDA, CDR2 SQIVND (reference sequence). The junction had 5 bases not matched to a gene; V was cut back by 5 bases and J by 2 bases.

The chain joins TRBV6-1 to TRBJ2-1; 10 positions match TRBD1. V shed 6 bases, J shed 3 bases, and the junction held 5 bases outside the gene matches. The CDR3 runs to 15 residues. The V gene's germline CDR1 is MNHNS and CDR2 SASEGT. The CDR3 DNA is TGTGCCAGCAGGGGACAGGGGAAAGTCTACAATGAGCAGTTCTTC. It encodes CASRGQGKVYNEQFF.

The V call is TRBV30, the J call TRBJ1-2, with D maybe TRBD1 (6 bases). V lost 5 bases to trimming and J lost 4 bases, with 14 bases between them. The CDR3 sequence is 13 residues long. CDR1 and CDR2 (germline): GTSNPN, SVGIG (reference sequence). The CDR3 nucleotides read TGTGCCTGGGATAGACAGGCCGGCTATGGCTACACCTTC. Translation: CAWDRQAGYGYTF.

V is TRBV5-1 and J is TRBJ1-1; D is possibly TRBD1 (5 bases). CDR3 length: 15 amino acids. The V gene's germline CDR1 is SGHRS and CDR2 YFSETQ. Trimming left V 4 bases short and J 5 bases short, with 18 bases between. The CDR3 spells CASSLRTGRQTEAFF. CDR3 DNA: TGCGCCAGCAGCCTTAGAACAGGAAGACAAACTGAAGCTTTCTTT.

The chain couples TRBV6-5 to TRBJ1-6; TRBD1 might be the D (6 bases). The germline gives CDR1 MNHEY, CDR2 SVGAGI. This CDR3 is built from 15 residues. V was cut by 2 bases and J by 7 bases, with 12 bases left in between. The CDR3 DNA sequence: TGTGCCAGCAGTTACCCTCGGGACAAGAATTCACCCCTCCACTTT. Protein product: CASSYPRDKNSPLHF.

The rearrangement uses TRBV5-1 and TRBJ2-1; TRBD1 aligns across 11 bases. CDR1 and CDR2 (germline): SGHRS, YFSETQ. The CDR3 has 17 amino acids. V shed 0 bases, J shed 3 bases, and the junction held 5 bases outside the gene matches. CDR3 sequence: CASSLAGTGGIYNEQFF. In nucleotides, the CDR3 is TGCGCCAGCAGCTTGGCCGGGACAGGGGGTATCTACAATGAGCAGTTCTTC.

The CDR3 loop is CSVSGTYRSYNEQFF. In DNA form, the CDR3 reads TGCAGCGTCTCCGGGACTTACCGCTCCTACAATGAGCAGTTCTTC. This chain uses TRBV29-1 with TRBJ2-1; a possible D gene is TRBD2 (6 bases). The ends were cut back, 6 bases at V and 0 bases at J, with 15 bases in the middle. The CDR3 is 15 residues long. Germline values: CDR1 SQVTM, CDR2 ANQGSEA.

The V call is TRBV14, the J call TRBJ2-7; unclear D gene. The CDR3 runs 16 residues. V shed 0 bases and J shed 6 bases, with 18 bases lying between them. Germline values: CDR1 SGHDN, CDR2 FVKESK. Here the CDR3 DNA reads TGTGCCAGCAGCCAAGAATTACTCTCATCAACGAGCGAGCAGTACTTC. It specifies CASSQELLSSTSEQYF. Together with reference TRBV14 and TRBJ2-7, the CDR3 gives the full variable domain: EAGVTQFPSHSVIEKGQTVTLRCDPISGHDNLYWYRRVMGKEIKFLLHFVKESKQDESGMPNNRFLAERTGGTYSTLKVQPAELEDSGVYFCASSQELLSSTSEQYFGPGTRLTVT.

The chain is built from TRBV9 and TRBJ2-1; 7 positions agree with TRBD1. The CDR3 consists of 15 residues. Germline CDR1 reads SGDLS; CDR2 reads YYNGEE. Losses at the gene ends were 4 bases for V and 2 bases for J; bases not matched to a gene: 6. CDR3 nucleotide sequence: TGTGCCAGCAGCCCAGGGGGTGGAACCTACAATGAGCAGTTCTTC. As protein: CASSPGGGTYNEQFF. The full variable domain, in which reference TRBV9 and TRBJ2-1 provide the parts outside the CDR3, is DSGVTQTPKHLITATGQRVTLRCSPRSGDLSVYWYQQSLDQGLQFLIQYYNGEERAKGNILERFSAQQFPDLHSELNLSSLELGDSALYFCASSPGGGTYNEQFFGPGTRLTVL.

Here the CDR3 DNA reads TGTGCCAGCAGTGCGGGACAGGGGAACTGGCAGCCCCAGCATTTT. Amino acid sequence: CASSAGQGNWQPQHF. This sequence joins TRBV6-1 and TRBJ1-5; 10 nucleotides align to TRBD1. The J segment lost 7 bases and the V segment lost 4 bases, leaving 7 bases of the junction unmatched. Per germline, CDR1 MNHNS and CDR2 SASEGT. The CDR3 contains 15 residues.

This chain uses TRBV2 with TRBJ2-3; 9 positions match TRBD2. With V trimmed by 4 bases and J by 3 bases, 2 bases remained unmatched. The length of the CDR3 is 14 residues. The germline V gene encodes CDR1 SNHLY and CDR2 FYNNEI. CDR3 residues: CASSVGLATDTQYF. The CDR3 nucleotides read TGTGCCAGCAGTGTGGGACTAGCTACAGATACGCAGTATTTT.

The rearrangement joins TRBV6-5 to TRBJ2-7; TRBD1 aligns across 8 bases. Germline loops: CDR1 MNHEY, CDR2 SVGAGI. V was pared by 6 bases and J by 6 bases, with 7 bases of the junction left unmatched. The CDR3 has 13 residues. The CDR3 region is CASRPGQGGEQYF. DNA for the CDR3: TGTGCCAGCAGACCTGGACAGGGTGGCGAGCAGTACTTC.

This CDR3 reads CASSFGTATKNIQYF. CDR3 nucleotides: TGTGCCAGCAGCTTCGGGACAGCAACCAAAAACATTCAGTACTTC. The rearrangement uses TRBV5-6 and TRBJ2-4, with 7 bases fitting TRBD1. Per the germline V gene, CDR1 is SGHDT and CDR2 is YYEEEE. The ends lost 2 bases at V and 2 bases at J; junction bases unmatched: 4. The CDR3 has 15 residues.

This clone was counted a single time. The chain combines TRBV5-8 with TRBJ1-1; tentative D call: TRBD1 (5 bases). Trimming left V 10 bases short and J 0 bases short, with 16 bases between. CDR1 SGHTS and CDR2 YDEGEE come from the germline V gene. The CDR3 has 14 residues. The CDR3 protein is CACSVRGMNTEAFF. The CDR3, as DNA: TGTGCCTGCTCGGTTCGGGGGATGAACACTGAAGCTTTCTTT.

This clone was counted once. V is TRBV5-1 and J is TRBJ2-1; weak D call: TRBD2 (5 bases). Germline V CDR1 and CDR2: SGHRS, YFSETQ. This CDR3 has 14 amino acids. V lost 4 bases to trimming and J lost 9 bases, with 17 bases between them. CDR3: CASSTLLPGIEQFF. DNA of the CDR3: TGCGCCAGCAGCACTCTTCTGCCGGGGATTGAGCAGTTCTTC.

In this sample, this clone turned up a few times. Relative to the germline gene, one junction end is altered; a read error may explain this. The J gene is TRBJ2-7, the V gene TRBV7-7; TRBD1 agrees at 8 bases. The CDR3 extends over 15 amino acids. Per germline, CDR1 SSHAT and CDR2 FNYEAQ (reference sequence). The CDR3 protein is CASSPSEDRVYEQYF. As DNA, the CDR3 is TGTGCTAGCAGCCCATCGGAGGACAGGGTCTACGAGCAGTACTTC.

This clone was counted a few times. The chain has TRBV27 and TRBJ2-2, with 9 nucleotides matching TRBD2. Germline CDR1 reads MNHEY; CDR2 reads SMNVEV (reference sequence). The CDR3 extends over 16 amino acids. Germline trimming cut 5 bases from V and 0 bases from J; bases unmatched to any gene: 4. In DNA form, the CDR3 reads TGTGCCAGCAGTCTGACTAGCGGCGCGAACACCGGGGAGCTGTTTTTT. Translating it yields CASSLTSGANTGELFF.

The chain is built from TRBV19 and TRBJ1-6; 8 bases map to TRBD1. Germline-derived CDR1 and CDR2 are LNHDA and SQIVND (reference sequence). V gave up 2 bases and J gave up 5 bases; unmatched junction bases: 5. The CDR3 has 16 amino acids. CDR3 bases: TGTGCCAGTAGTATACGACAGGGGATAGATAATTCACCCCTCCACTTT. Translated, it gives CASSIRQGIDNSPLHF. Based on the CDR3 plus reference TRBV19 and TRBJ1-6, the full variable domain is DGGITQSPKYLFRKEGQNVTLSCEQNLNHDAMYWYRQDPGQGLRLIYYSQIVNDFQKGDIAEGYSVSREKKESFPLTVTSAQKNPTAFYLCASSIRQGIDNSPLHFGNGTRLTVT.

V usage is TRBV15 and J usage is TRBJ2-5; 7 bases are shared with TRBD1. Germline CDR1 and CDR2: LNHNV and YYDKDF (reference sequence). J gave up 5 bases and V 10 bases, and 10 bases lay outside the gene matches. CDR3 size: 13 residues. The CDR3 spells CAISTGSRETQYF. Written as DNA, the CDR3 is TGTGCCATCTCGACAGGGTCGAGGGAGACCCAGTACTTC.

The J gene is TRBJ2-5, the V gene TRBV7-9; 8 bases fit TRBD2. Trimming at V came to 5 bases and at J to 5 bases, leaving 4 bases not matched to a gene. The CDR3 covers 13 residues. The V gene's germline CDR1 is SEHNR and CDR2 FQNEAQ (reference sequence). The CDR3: CASSPRLAETQYF. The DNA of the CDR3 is TGTGCCAGCAGCCCCAGACTAGCGGAGACCCAGTACTTC. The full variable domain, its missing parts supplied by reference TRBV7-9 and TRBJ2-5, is DTGVSQNPRHKITKRGQNVTFRCDPISEHNRLYWYRQTLGQGPEFLTYFQNEAQLEKSRLLSDRFSAERPKGSFSTLEIQRTEQGDSAMYLCASSPRLAETQYFGPGTRLLVL.

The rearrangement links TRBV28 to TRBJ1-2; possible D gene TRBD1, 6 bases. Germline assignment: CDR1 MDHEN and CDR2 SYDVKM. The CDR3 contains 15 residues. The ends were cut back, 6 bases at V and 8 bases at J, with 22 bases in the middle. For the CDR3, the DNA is TGTGCCAGCAGAGTTTCCGGACAGCCAGAGGTCGGCTACACCTTC. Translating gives CASRVSGQPEVGYTF.